Included here is one T cell receptor (beta chain) sequence, with context. Germline V gene lookup returns CDR1 SGDLS and CDR2 YYNGEE. The V end lost 4 bases, the J end lost 0 bases, and 8 bases lay between the germline ends. There are 15 residues in the CDR3. Sequencing targeted TCR beta in blood CD8+ and CD4+ T cells. Diagnostic criteria defined recently for definite or probable disease were met by the Susac syndrome patients. Negative magnetic isolation gave CD8+ and CD4+ cells; FACS enriched CD8+ TEMRA. The RNA, about 0.5 to 1 ug, was put through reverse transcription using random hexamers. By means of immunoSEQ multiplex PCR, TCR beta CDR3 spanning 54 Vbeta and 13 Jbeta underwent amplification. TCRdb fed the immunoSEQ multiplex PCR reads into MiXCR, producing one record per CDR3 protein. The sample lists roughly 190,000 distinct CDR3 sequences, 95% seen once, with approximately 0.15% in the top ten.

The data are from a study of CD8 T cells in Susac syndrome. The sequenced sample consisted of CD8+ T cells from PBMCs. This sequence joins TRBV9 and TRBJ2-6; D gene ambiguous. This TCR came from a human donor with Susac syndrome. The CDR3 here is CASSPEFSGANVLTF. CDR3 DNA sequence: TGTGCCAGCAGCCCAGAATTCTCTGGGGCCAACGTCCTGACTTTC.